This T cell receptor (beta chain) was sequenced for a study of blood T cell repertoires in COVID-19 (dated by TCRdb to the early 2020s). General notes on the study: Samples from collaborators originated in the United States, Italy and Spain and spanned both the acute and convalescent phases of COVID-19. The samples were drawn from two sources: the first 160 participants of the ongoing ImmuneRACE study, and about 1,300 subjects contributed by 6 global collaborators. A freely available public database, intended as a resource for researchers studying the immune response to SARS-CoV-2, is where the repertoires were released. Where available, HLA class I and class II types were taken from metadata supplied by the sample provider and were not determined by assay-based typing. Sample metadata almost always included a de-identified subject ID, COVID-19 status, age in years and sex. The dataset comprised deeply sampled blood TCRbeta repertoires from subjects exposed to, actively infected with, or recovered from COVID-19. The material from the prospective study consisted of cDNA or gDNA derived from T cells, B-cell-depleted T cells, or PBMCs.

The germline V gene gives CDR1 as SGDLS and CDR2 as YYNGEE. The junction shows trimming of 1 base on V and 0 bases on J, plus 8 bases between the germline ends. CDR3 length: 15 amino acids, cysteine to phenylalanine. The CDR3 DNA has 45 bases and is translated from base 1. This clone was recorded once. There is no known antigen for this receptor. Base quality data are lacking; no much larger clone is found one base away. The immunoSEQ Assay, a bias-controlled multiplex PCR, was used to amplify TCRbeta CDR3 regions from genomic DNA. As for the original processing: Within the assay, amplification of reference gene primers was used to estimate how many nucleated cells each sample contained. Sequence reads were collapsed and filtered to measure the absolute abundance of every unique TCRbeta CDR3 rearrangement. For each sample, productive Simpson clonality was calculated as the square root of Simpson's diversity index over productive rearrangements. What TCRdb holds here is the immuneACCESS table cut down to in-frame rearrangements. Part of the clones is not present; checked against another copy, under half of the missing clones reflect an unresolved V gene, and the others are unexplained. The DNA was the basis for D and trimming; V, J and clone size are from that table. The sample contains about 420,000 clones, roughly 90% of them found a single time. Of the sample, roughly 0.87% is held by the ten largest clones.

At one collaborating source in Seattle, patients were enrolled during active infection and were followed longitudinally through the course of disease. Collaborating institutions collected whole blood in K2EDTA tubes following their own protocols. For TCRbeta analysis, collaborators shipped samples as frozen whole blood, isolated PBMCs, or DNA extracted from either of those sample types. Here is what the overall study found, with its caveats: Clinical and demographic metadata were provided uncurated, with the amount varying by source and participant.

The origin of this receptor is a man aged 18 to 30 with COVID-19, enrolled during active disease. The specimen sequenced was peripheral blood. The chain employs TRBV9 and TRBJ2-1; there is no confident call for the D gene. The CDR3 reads CASSVSSTSYNEQFF. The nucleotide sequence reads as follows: TGTGCCAGCAGCGTATCGTCTACCTCCTACAATGAGCAGTTCTTC.